This T cell receptor beta chain was sequenced for a study of blood T cell repertoires in COVID-19. Study overall: Both acute and convalescent COVID-19 samples were obtained from the United States, Italy and Spain. In each case, the material was cDNA or gDNA derived from T cells, B-cell-depleted T cells, or PBMCs.

V was shortened by 6 bases and J by 4 bases, with 16 bases between the two germline ends. This CDR3 spans 15 amino acids. Germline V gives CDR1 LNHDA, CDR2 SQIVND (reference sequence). Methods used by the authors: Estimates of nucleated cell counts were drawn from the amplification of reference gene primers. The repertoire was sequenced with immunoSEQ multiplex PCR; TCRdb's copy has only in-frame clones and lacks some. D and trimming come from the DNA, and the V and J calls and clone size come from that table. The sample contains over 85,000 clones, 86% of which appear only once. The V and J genes are TRBV19 and TRBJ2-1, with TRBD1 as a possible D gene (5 bases). The TCR sequence derives from a woman of 80 years or more with acute or convalescent COVID-19. The specimen sequenced was peripheral blood. DNA for the CDR3: TGTGCCAGTAGACCTACAGGAGCAGGGTACAATGAGCAGTTCTTC. It codes for CASRPTGAGYNEQFF.